This T cell receptor (beta chain) is from a study of beta chain features in type 1 diabetes. Overall study context: In age, gender and cell yields, patients were similar to healthy donors. The study examined roughly 110,000,000 sorted cells across all samples.

CDR3 size: 17 residues. Germline V gene data show CDR1 as SEHNR and CDR2 as FQNEAQ (reference sequence). V lost 4 bases to trimming and J lost 2 bases; unmatched junction nucleotides: 7. Sorting based on CD45RO/CCR7/CD25/CD127/CD95/CD27 separated CD4+ naive, central memory, regulatory and stem cell-like memory cells. Reverse transcription of all isolated RNA meant that expressed TCRB transcripts were sequenced. Mean read depth for naive, central memory and regulatory T cell samples was around 3.8 million reads. Profiled with immunoSEQ multiplex PCR; TCRdb holds only in-frame clones, not every one. The sample yields under 400,000 clones, around 19% seen once.

The sequence came from a woman younger than 30 in good health. The sample consisted of naive CD4+ T cells from blood. The chain uses TRBV7-9 and TRBJ2-3; 12 bases agree with TRBD1. The CDR3 sequence is CASSSIRDRGPTDTQYF. CDR3 nucleotides: TGTGCCAGCAGCTCGATAAGGGACAGGGGGCCCACAGATACGCAGTATTTT.